The entry below gives a single T cell receptor beta chain sequence along with its context. The sample is drawn from a study of blood T cell repertoires in COVID-19. Study overall: Researchers got acute and convalescent COVID-19 samples from the United States, Italy and Spain.

Seattle patient enrollment occurred during active infection, with longitudinal follow-up thereafter. Per the authors' pipeline: Estimated nucleated cell counts came from reference gene primer amplification. The table came from immunoSEQ multiplex PCR; TCRdb's copy has only in-frame clones and leaves some out. V and J calls and clone size come straight from that table; D and trimming were deduced from the DNA. The sample holds a few hundred thousand clones, about 90% seen once. This clonotype originated in a person aged 18-35 years with COVID-19, enrolled during active disease. The material sequenced was peripheral blood.

The CDR3 here is CASSQGQGFMNTEAFF. CDR3 sequence (DNA): TGCGCCAGCAGCCAAGGACAGGGGTTCATGAACACTGAAGCTTTCTTT. The chain links TRBV5-1 to TRBJ1-1, with 9 bases lining up with TRBD1. The CDR3 has 16 amino acids. The germline gives CDR1 SGHRS, CDR2 YFSETQ. J lost 0 bases, V lost 4 bases, and 7 bases had no gene match.